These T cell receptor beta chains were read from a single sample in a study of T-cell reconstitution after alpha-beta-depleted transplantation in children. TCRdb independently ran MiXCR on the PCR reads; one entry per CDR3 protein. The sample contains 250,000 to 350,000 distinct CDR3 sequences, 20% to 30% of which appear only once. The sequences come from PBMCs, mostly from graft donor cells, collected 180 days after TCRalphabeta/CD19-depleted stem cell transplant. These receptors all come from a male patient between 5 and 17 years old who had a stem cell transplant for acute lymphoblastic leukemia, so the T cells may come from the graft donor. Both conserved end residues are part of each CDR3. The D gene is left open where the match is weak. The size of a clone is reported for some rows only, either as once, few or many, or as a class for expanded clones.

TGTGCCAGCAACTCTTGGAGACCCGGCGGCTTAACGAGCACCGGGGAGCTGTTTTTT,CASNSWRPGGLTSTGELFF,TRBJ2-2,-,TRBV6-1,-
TGTGCCAGCAGTTCCCTGGGACAGGGGGCAGGAAGAAAGAAGGATACGCAGTATTTT,CASSSLGQGAGRKKDTQYF,TRBJ2-3,-,TRBV27,TRBD1
TGTGCCAGCAGCTCCCGGGGAGCGGGAGGTCTTTACAATGAGCAGTTCTTC,CASSSRGAGGLYNEQFF,TRBJ2-1,few,TRBV9,TRBD2
TGTGCCAGCAGCGTTACTTCAGGTATACTAAACATTCAGTACTTC,CASSVTSGILNIQYF,TRBJ2-4,few,TRBV9,-
TGCGCCAGCAGCTTAGACGCGCTCAAAACCTTC,CASSLDALKTF,TRBJ1-2,-,TRBV5-1,-
TGTGCCAGCAGTTACTTTACAGGGGGCTCCTACGAGCAGTACTTC,CASSYFTGGSYEQYF,TRBJ2-7,few,TRBV6-5,TRBD1
TGCGCCAGCAGCCAATGGATTGAGAAAGGGTTAGATACGCAGTATTTT,CASSQWIEKGLDTQYF,TRBJ2-3,-,TRBV4-1,-
TGTGCCAGCAGCTTCCCCCGGCCAGAGCAGTTCTTC,CASSFPRPEQFF,TRBJ2-1,-,TRBV7-2,-
TGTGCCAGCAGTCCCAATCTAGCCTCCTCCTACGAGCAGTACTTC,CASSPNLASSYEQYF,TRBJ2-7,few,TRBV6-1,-
TGTGCCAGCAGCCCTCGGACTAGCGGGTGGGATACGCAGTATTTT,CASSPRTSGWDTQYF,TRBJ2-3,-,TRBV9,TRBD2
TGCGCCAGCAGCGCGGATGGAGGGGTGATTGGCTACACCTTC,CASSADGGVIGYTF,TRBJ1-2,-,TRBV5-1,-
TGTGCCAGCAGTTTACAGACCCCTGGGGCCAACGTCCTGACTTTC,CASSLQTPGANVLTF,TRBJ2-6,-,TRBV12-3/TRBV12-4,-
TGTGCCAGTAGTATCCGGGGGACAGCTAACACTGAAGCTTTCTTT,CASSIRGTANTEAFF,TRBJ1-1,few,TRBV19,TRBD1
TGCGCCAGCAGCTTGACAGCAGATAGCAATCAGCCCCAGCATTTT,CASSLTADSNQPQHF,TRBJ1-5,few,TRBV5-1,-
TGTGCCAGCATCATAGGACAGGGGTCCTACGAGCAGTACTTC,CASIIGQGSYEQYF,TRBJ2-7,few,TRBV6-1,TRBD1
TGTGCCACCAGTGCCGGGACAGATTTTATTAACTATGGCTACACCTTC,CATSAGTDFINYGYTF,TRBJ1-2,-,TRBV24-1,TRBD1
TGCAGTGCTAACCATCTACTAGCGGGCGGCTCCTACGAGCAGTACTTC,CSANHLLAGGSYEQYF,TRBJ2-7,few,TRBV20-1,TRBD2
TGTGCCATCAGTGAGGGGAGCGGTCTTACCGGGGAGCTGTTTTTT,CAISEGSGLTGELFF,TRBJ2-2,few,TRBV10-3,-
TGTGCCATCAGTGAGTCCCAGCTGGATACGCAGTATTTT,CAISESQLDTQYF,TRBJ2-3,-,TRBV10-3,-
TGTGCCAGCAATCCGACCGCTAACTATGGCTACACCTTC,CASNPTANYGYTF,TRBJ1-2,few,TRBV12-3/TRBV12-4,-
TGCAGTGCTAGTCGGGGAACTCAGCGTCGCTCCTACAATGAGCAGTTCTTC,CSASRGTQRRSYNEQFF,TRBJ2-1,-,TRBV20-1,-
TGCAGTGCTTCCGACAGCCGCTATGGCTACACCTTC,CSASDSRYGYTF,TRBJ1-2,-,TRBV20-1,-
TGTGCCAGCAGCACACCGGGACGCCTTCACAATGAGCAGTTCTTC,CASSTPGRLHNEQFF,TRBJ2-1,-,TRBV21-1,-
TGTGCCAGCAGTCTACAGGAGGGGAGCACTGAAGCTTTCTTT,CASSLQEGSTEAFF,TRBJ1-1,many,TRBV12-3/TRBV12-4,-
TGTGCCAGCAGCCCAGCGGGAGCGGGAGATACGCAGTATTTT,CASSPAGAGDTQYF,TRBJ2-3,many,TRBV7-3,TRBD2
TGTGCCAGCAGCTTCCGGGGCTCGGGCGGGAGTAGAGATGAGCAGTTCTTC,CASSFRGSGGSRDEQFF,TRBJ2-1,-,TRBV7-9,TRBD2
TGTGCCAGCAGAAGCACCGGGGAGCTGTTTTTT,CASRSTGELFF,TRBJ2-2,-,TRBV12-3/TRBV12-4,-
TGTGCCAGCAGCTTGGGACAGGGGGAAAACATTCAGTACTTC,CASSLGQGENIQYF,TRBJ2-4,few,TRBV7-9,TRBD1
TGTGCCAGCAGCCATAACACCGGCTCCTACAATGAGCAGTTCTTC,CASSHNTGSYNEQFF,TRBJ2-1,many,TRBV11-2,-